Each of the 20 T cell receptor beta chains below was sequenced from the same sample in a study of blood T cell repertoires in COVID-19. Assay: immunoSEQ multiplex PCR; the TCRdb copy retains only in-frame clones and omits some. Altogether under 300,000 clones are present, roughly four fifths being singletons, with the ten largest covering around 9.6%. What was sequenced was peripheral blood. The receptor source for this set is an elderly woman with acute or convalescent COVID-19.

The rearrangement uses TRBV4-1 and TRBJ2-3; 12 nucleotides align to TRBD2. CDR3 length: 16 amino acids. Germline CDR1 is MGHRA and CDR2 is YSYEKL. V lost 3 bases and J lost 6; bases outside the gene matches: 7. The CDR3: CASSHDYTSGGDTQYF. The CDR3 DNA reads as TGCGCCAGCAGCCATGATTACACTAGCGGGGGGGATACGCAGTATTTT.

This chain links TRBV18 with TRBJ1-1; D is unclear. The CDR3 loop spans 16 amino acids. V lost 0 bases and J lost 4, with 15 bases in between. The germline gives CDR1 KGHSH, CDR2 LQKENI. CDR3 sequence: CASSPPLGLQVTEAFF. Written as DNA, the CDR3 is TGTGCCAGCTCACCACCGTTGGGCCTCCAGGTCACTGAAGCTTTCTTT.

This clone was seen a few times. The chain has TRBV27 and TRBJ1-5; D unresolved. The CDR3 runs to 13 residues. Germline V CDR1 and CDR2: MNHEY, SMNVEV (reference sequence). Trimming took 5 bases from V and 3 from J, leaving 8 bases between them. The CDR3 sequence is CASSTGFNQPQHF. The CDR3 DNA is TGTGCCAGCAGTACCGGGTTCAATCAGCCCCAGCATTTT.

The V and J genes are TRBV5-1 and TRBJ2-5, with D possibly matching TRBD2 (7 bases). Per germline, CDR1 SGHRS and CDR2 YFSETQ. The CDR3 extends over 16 amino acids. Trimming cost V 0 bases and J 5 bases, with 17 bases left between them. CDR3 residues: CASSLAPTGRGETQYF. CDR3 in DNA: TGCGCCAGCAGCTTGGCCCCCACAGGGCGGGGGGAGACCCAGTACTTC. The full variable domain, rest sourced from reference TRBV5-1 and TRBJ2-5, is KAGVTQTPRYLIKTRGQQVTLSCSPISGHRSVSWYQQTPGQGLQFLFEYFSETQRNKGNFPGRFSGRQFSNSRSEMNVSTLELGDSALYLCASSLAPTGRGETQYFGPGTRLLVL.

The chain has TRBV9 and TRBJ1-1, with D maybe TRBD1 (6 bases). CDR1 is SGDLS, CDR2 YYNGEE, per germline. V shed 1 base and J shed 1 base, with 11 bases lying between them. CDR3 length: 15 residues. The CDR3 spells CASSVNGGPNTEAFF. The CDR3 DNA reads TGTGCCAGCAGCGTAAATGGGGGCCCGAACACTGAAGCTTTCTTT.

The rearrangement links TRBV2 to TRBJ2-2; 8 nucleotides line up with TRBD1. The CDR3 has 17 amino acids. CDR1 and CDR2 (germline): SNHLY, FYNNEI. Losses at the gene ends were 3 bases for V and 0 bases for J; bases not matched to a gene: 6. Written as DNA, the CDR3 is TGTGCCAGCAGTGAGGTTTGGGACAGGCCGAACACCGGGGAGCTGTTTTTT. Its translation: CASSEVWDRPNTGELFF.

This sequence joins TRBV27 and TRBJ2-7; TRBD1 aligns across 7 bases. Germline CDR1 is MNHEY and CDR2 is SMNVEV (reference sequence). The CDR3 runs 16 residues. Germline trimming cut 3 bases from V and 3 bases from J; bases unmatched to any gene: 11. The CDR3 nucleotides are TGTGCCAGCAGTTTGGACAGGAAAAAGCCATACTACGAGCAGTACTTC. This gives the protein CASSLDRKKPYYEQYF.

The chain uses TRBV19 and TRBJ1-5; TRBD1 matches 8 bases. CDR1 is LNHDA and CDR2 is SQIVND in the germline V gene (reference sequence). This CDR3 contains 13 residues. The V gene end was trimmed by 7 bases and the J gene end by 8 bases; junction bases not matched to a gene: 7. This chain's CDR3 is CASNPDRGEPQHF. In DNA form, the CDR3 reads TGTGCCAGTAACCCCGACAGGGGTGAGCCCCAGCATTTT.

The chain employs TRBV6-5 and TRBJ1-1; tentatively, D is TRBD1 (6 bases). CDR1 is MNHEY and CDR2 is SVGAGI in the germline V gene. With 10 bases removed from V and 5 bases from J, the gap between germline ends came to 20 bases. There are 14 residues in the CDR3. Written as DNA, the CDR3 is TGTGCCACCTGGGGGGGGGCGCTTCGAACTGAAGCTTTCTTT. Amino acids: CATWGGALRTEAFF.

With respect to this clone: The same CDR3 is also encoded by other DNA sequences in this sample. This chain uses TRBV6-5 with TRBJ1-6; 10 nucleotides match TRBD1. The germline CDR1 and CDR2 sequences are MNHEY and SVGAGI. V was clipped by 6 bases and J by 7 bases; unmatched bases: 0. The CDR3 spans 13 residues. The CDR3 DNA reads TGTGCCAGCAGGGGACAGGGGAATTCACCCCTCCACTTT. Encoded protein: CASRGQGNSPLHF.

This chain connects TRBV4-1 to TRBJ1-2; possible D gene TRBD1, 5 bases. Trimming stripped 4 bases from V and 5 bases from J, with 14 bases between. This CDR3 is 14 amino acids long. From germline, CDR1 is MGHRA and CDR2 YSYEKL. CDR3 nucleotides: TGCGCCAGCAGCCCCGGAGGAGGGACTTATGGCTACACCTTC. This sequence encodes CASSPGGGTYGYTF.

The chain employs TRBV7-8 and TRBJ2-3, with D hard to call. CDR1 and CDR2 (germline): SGHVS, FQNEAQ. CDR3 length: 15 amino acids. Trimming removed 5 bases at V and 2 bases at J, with 14 bases between. CDR3 bases: TGTGCCAGCAGCCTCCAGGTCTCCCCCACAGATACGCAGTATTTT. Its translation: CASSLQVSPTDTQYF.

The chain carries TRBV30 and TRBJ1-2, with TRBD1 matching 9 bases. CDR1 GTSNPN and CDR2 SVGIG come from the germline V gene (reference sequence). CDR3 length equals 16 residues. V shed 0 bases, J shed 2 bases, and the junction held 7 bases outside the gene matches. The CDR3 is CAWSVGGQGGNYGYTF. The CDR3 DNA reads TGTGCCTGGAGTGTAGGGGGACAGGGCGGAAACTATGGCTACACCTTC.

The chain couples TRBV2 to TRBJ2-1; D perhaps matches TRBD2 (5 bases). The CDR3 runs 15 residues. CDR1 and CDR2 (germline): SNHLY, FYNNEI. V was cut by 6 bases and J by 0 bases, with 12 bases left in between. In DNA, the CDR3 is TGTGCCAGCAGGTACGGGGAGAGCTCCTACAATGAGCAGTTCTTC. Its translation: CASRYGESSYNEQFF.

This clone was detected a few times. The chain links TRBV2 to TRBJ2-2, with 8 bases matching TRBD2. Germline values: CDR1 SNHLY, CDR2 FYNNEI. J lost 0 bases, V lost 6 bases, and 3 bases had no gene match. This CDR3 is 15 amino acids long. The CDR3 loop is CASRGGGTNTGELFF. The CDR3 DNA reads as TGTGCCAGCAGAGGCGGGGGGACGAACACCGGGGAGCTGTTTTTT.

This chain joins TRBV10-3 and TRBJ1-2, with 8 bases aligning to TRBD1. J gave up 7 bases and V 10 bases, and 8 bases lay outside the gene matches. Looked up from germline, CDR1 is ENHRY and CDR2 is SYGVKD. CDR3 length equals 12 residues. The DNA of the CDR3 is TGTGCCACCGGACAGGGTGATTCTGGCTACACCTTC. It yields the protein CATGQGDSGYTF.

The CDR3 DNA sequence: TGTGCCAGCAGCTTGCGGGTCGGGGAGCTGTTTTTT. Protein product: CASSLRVGELFF. This chain uses TRBV5-4 with TRBJ2-2; D not certain. CDR3 length equals 12 residues. Trimming removed 1 base at V and 7 bases at J, with 5 bases between. Germline CDR1 is SGHNT and CDR2 is YYREEE (reference sequence).

The rearrangement joins TRBV7-3 to TRBJ2-6, with D perhaps TRBD2 (7 bases). Germline CDR1 SGHTA, CDR2 FQGTGA. V was shortened by 1 base and J by 12 bases, with 19 bases between the two germline ends. This CDR3 comprises 16 residues. The CDR3 region is CASSLMPGGSPLVLTF. CDR3 bases: TGTGCCAGCAGCTTAATGCCGGGGGGCTCTCCCCTCGTCCTGACTTTC.

This chain uses TRBV7-6 with TRBJ2-1, with no clear D. The CDR3 is made up of 14 amino acids. The germline gives CDR1 SGHVS, CDR2 FNYEAQ. V was trimmed by 1 base and J by 4 bases, leaving 8 bases between them. DNA for the CDR3: TGTGCCAGCAGCTTAGACGCTCGGTACAATGAGCAGTTCTTC. Translated: CASSLDARYNEQFF.

CDR3 in DNA: TGTGCCAGCAGCTCCAGGGCCGGGACAGGGGGCAGCGGGGAGCTGTTTTTT. This translates into CASSSRAGTGGSGELFF. This chain uses TRBV7-2 with TRBJ2-2; 12 bases line up with TRBD1. Germline V gives CDR1 SGHTA, CDR2 FQGNSA. V trimming: 4 bases; J trimming: 7 bases; junction bases outside the gene matches: 10. The CDR3 length is 17 residues.